Here is one T cell receptor beta chain with its context. Its antigen is currently unknown. The sample originates from a study of cytomegalovirus exposure and HLA in healthy donors. Study-wide background: The 120 or so validation repertoires were produced on the same platform as the 720 or so repertoires of the first cohort. This was reported in a later analysis.

Study-level results: The authors enumerated under 200 TCR beta chains as linked to cytomegalovirus. The classifier, whose performance was assessed in both the original and validation cohorts, reportedly diagnosed cytomegalovirus status with high specificity and sensitivity. Under in vitro conditions, a few CMV-associated chains were confirmed as specific for CMV antigens.

The CDR3 has 13 residues. Germline CDR1 MDHEN, CDR2 SYDVKM. Trimming pared 4 bases from V and 1 base from J, leaving 7 bases between. Libraries were prepared by immunoSEQ multiplex PCR; TCRdb keeps only in-frame clonotypes and omits some of them. The table shows some 140,000 clones, with 80% to 90% occurring only once. The sample comprised PBMCs. The chain is built from TRBV28 and TRBJ1-1, with a weak D call TRBD1 (6 bases). The receptor's source is a woman under 40 in good health and CMV-seronegative. The CDR3 region is CASSSDRNTEAFF. CDR3 in DNA: TGTGCCAGCAGTTCGGACAGGAACACTGAAGCTTTCTTT.